This TCR beta chain is from a study of blood T cells in healthy people across ages. This clonotype occurred a few times. Primers used in a second PCR of about 6 to 12 cycles were a sample-barcoded 5' primer and a J-beta primer mix. From the 5' RACE reads, TCRdb called clonotypes with MiXCR, one entry per CDR3 protein. The sample carries some 1.5 million distinct CDR3 sequences, roughly 27% recorded once. CDR3 length equals 12 residues. Between the trimmed V and J ends, which lost 3 bases and 5 bases, there was a span of 10 bases. Germline assignment: CDR1 SQVTM and CDR2 ANQGSEA. The source material was blood. This chain connects TRBV29-1 to TRBJ1-1, with D uncertain. This TCR derives from a woman aged 25 to 39 in good health. The CDR3 sequence: CSVDGWDTEAFF. CDR3 coding DNA: TGCAGCGTTGACGGATGGGATACTGAAGCTTTCTTT.